This T cell receptor beta chain was identified during a study of cytomegalovirus exposure and HLA in healthy donors. Study-level background: Samples from HLA-typed donors yielded approximately 88 million unique TCRs in an early data release. Broader study findings: Available immune exposure information was restricted to CMV serostatus only. Generally TCR sequences proved uncommon, though certain public TCRs appeared in numerous donors. Links to common viral pathogens appeared, in a later analysis, for several of the most significant clusters.

PCR was performed using 60 Vbeta and 13 Jbeta primers. Here immunoSEQ multiplex PCR was the method, and the copy in TCRdb shows in-frame clones only, minus some. Altogether tens of thousands of clones are present, roughly 80% being singletons, with the ten largest covering roughly 1.1%. V shed 3 bases and J shed 3 bases, with 12 bases lying between them. The germline V gene has CDR1 GTSNPN and CDR2 SVGIG (reference sequence). The CDR3 is 14 amino acids. Note on this clone: As yet, its antigen is unknown.

This chain connects TRBV30 to TRBJ1-5; D unclear. The receptor's source is a girl aged 2-10 years in good health and CMV-seropositive. The sample comprised PBMCs. The CDR3 nucleotides read TGTGCCTGGAGAAAGCCAGGCCCCAATCAGCCCCAGCATTTT. Translated, it gives CAWRKPGPNQPQHF.